This TCR beta chain comes out of a study of T cells after posttransplantation cyclophosphamide. Study results and limitations: TRB overlap between skin or GI tissue T cells and blood was limited. Later post-transplant blood repertoires were often dominated by donor CD8+ memory clones. Recipient CMV seropositivity and CMV reactivation strongly tracked TRB clonality.

TCRdb keeps only in-frame clones here, not all; method: immunoSEQ multiplex PCR. Among tens of thousands of clones listed, just over 85% were seen once. To note about this clone: The antigen is not known.

J gave up 2 bases and V 3 bases, and 3 bases lay outside the gene matches. The V gene's germline CDR1 is SGHKS and CDR2 YYEKEE (reference sequence). The CDR3 sequence is 14 residues long. The sample comprised PBMCs. The origin of this receptor is a young man with a blood cancer, CMV-positive, and with a related stem cell donor. The V call is TRBV5-5, the J call TRBJ2-3; 7 nucleotides match TRBD1. Written as DNA, the CDR3 is TGTGCCAGCAGCTGGGACAGTAACACAGATACGCAGTATTTT. Amino acid sequence: CASSWDSNTDTQYF.